The clone carrying this TCR beta chain appeared a single time. This entry comes from a study of blood T cell repertoires in COVID-19. As for the study in general: Collection of acute and convalescent COVID-19 samples took place in the United States, Italy and Spain. T cells, B-cell-depleted T cells, or PBMCs supplied cDNA or gDNA.

Methods used by the authors: Amplifying reference gene primers gave estimates of nucleated cell counts. Some clones are missing from TCRdb's copy, which holds only in-frame ones; the method was immunoSEQ multiplex PCR. V and J calls and clone size are copied from that table; D and trimming were computed from the DNA. The sample shows 70,000 to 90,000 clones, approximately 86% of them seen only once. V gave up 2 bases and J gave up 1 base, with 11 bases separating them. This CDR3 spans 14 amino acids. CDR1 is GTSNPN and CDR2 is SVGIG in the germline V gene (reference sequence). The chain recombines TRBV30 with TRBJ1-2; D is undetermined. The sample comprised peripheral blood. This receptor was identified in a man in his 60s with acute or convalescent COVID-19. The CDR3 spells CAWSPLTSNYGYTF. CDR3 bases: TGTGCCTGGAGTCCCTTAACAAGTAACTATGGCTACACCTTC.